This passage covers 5 T cell receptor beta chains from one sample sequenced in a study of graft-versus-host responses after intestinal transplantation. Method: immunoSEQ multiplex PCR; TCRdb's copy keeps in-frame clones and lacks some. The sample has some 40,000 clones; about 90% are singletons. Sequenced material: PBMCs, taken around 270 days after transplant. The receptors were gathered from a human patient who received an intestinal transplant, so some T cells may come from the graft donor.

This sequence joins TRBV2 and TRBJ1-3; D remains unclear. CDR1 SNHLY and CDR2 FYNNEI come from the germline V gene. The CDR3 is 15 amino acids. Trimming cost V 4 bases and J 3 bases, with 13 bases left between them. CDR3 amino acids: CASSVSSRGGNTIYF. The CDR3 DNA sequence: TGTGCCAGCAGTGTATCTTCGCGAGGTGGAAACACCATATATTTT. Drawing the rest from reference TRBV2 and TRBJ1-3, the complete variable domain is EPEVTQTPSHQVTQMGQEVILRCVPISNHLYFYWYRQILGQKVEFLVSFYNNEISEKSEIFDDQFSVERPDGSNFTLKIRSTKLEDSAMYFCASSVSSRGGNTIYFGEGSWLTVV.

A remark on this clone: Mismatch with germline at one junction end may stem from a read error. The chain uses TRBV18 and TRBJ2-3; 14 nucleotides line up with TRBD2. This CDR3 comprises 19 residues. CDR1 and CDR2 from the germline V gene are KGHSH and LQKENI. Here the CDR3 reads CASSPLTSGGAGGTDTQYF. CDR3 DNA sequence: TGTGCCAGCTCGCCACTGACTAGCGGGGGGGCTGGTGGCACAGATACGCAGTATTTT.

The chain links TRBV19 to TRBJ1-5; no clear D gene. The ends were cut back, 8 bases at V and 4 bases at J, with 12 bases in the middle. This CDR3 is 13 amino acids long. Germline loops: CDR1 LNHDA, CDR2 SQIVND (reference sequence). The CDR3 DNA follows: TGTGCCAGTTCGGAGGGTGCAAATCAGCCCCAGCATTTT. The encoded protein is CASSEGANQPQHF.

V usage is TRBV29-1 and J usage is TRBJ1-1; D not resolved. The germline V and J ends were trimmed by 1 base and 6 bases, with 9 bases remaining between them. Per germline, CDR1 SQVTM and CDR2 ANQGSEA. There are 12 residues in the CDR3. For the CDR3, the DNA is TGCAGCGTTGAAGTAGGACCCCCTGAAGCTTTCTTT. Amino acid sequence: CSVEVGPPEAFF.

The chain has TRBV7-2 and TRBJ2-7; 8 bases align to TRBD1. Germline V gives CDR1 SGHTA, CDR2 FQGNSA. The CDR3 consists of 14 residues. After removal of 5 bases from V and 5 bases from J, the junction contained 8 bases not matched to a gene. This chain's CDR3 is CASSLSWTGNEQYF. CDR3 DNA sequence: TGTGCCAGCAGCCTCTCATGGACAGGGAACGAGCAGTACTTC.